This T cell receptor (beta chain) was sequenced during a study of T cells in Graves' hyperthyroidism and ophthalmopathy. The CDR3 regions of TCR beta were amplified from RNA transcripts. An initial round of RT-PCR targeting the TCR CDR3 relied on the HTBI primer set. TCRdb processed the multiplex PCR reads anew with MiXCR; each CDR3 protein has one entry. The profile shows some 370,000 distinct CDR3 sequences, around an eighth of them singletons. V gave up 5 bases and J gave up 2 bases, with 12 bases separating them. This CDR3 spans 14 amino acids. Germline values: CDR1 SGHRS, CDR2 YFSETQ. The rearrangement links TRBV5-1 to TRBJ2-3; D gene unclear. This TCR derives from a man between 50 and 59 years old with Graves' ophthalmopathy. Specimen: blood. Here the CDR3 DNA reads TGCGCCAGCAGGTTACTCGCCACCACAGATACGCAGTATTTT. It specifies CASRLLATTDTQYF.